This TCR beta chain was captured by sequencing in a study of T-cell memory formation after mild COVID-19 (dated by TCRdb to about 2021). About the study as a whole: TCR sequence clusters from the two donors were found to be largely donor specific. In a couple of donors, T-cell clones that expanded and contracted after mild COVID-19 were tracked by sequencing TCRalpha and TCRbeta repertoires over time. The cohort comprised two young, previously healthy adult volunteers, one female and one male. Overall study results and their limits: Whether the second-wave clones peaking on day 37 were SARS-CoV-2 specific was not confirmed. From day 15 to 85, contracting clones showed balanced CD4/CD8 phenotypes, whereas a second wave of clones that expanded from day 15 to 37 leaned towards CD4+. The study included only a couple of mild cases, and larger cohorts that include severe cases with pre-infection samples were judged to be necessary. Some responding clones were found in pre-infection memory, which suggests that pre-existing cross-reactive memory T cells took part in the SARS-CoV-2 response. Contracting CD4+ clones appeared mostly in the CM and EM memory subsets, whereas CD8+ clones were enriched in EMRA.

V ends up 4 bases short and J 5 bases short, with an unmatched junction base count of 9. From the cysteine up to the phenylalanine, the CDR3 has a length of 16 residues. Solely the CDR3 DNA is kept, with 48 bases framed from the first base. CDR1 is given as SGHRS and CDR2 as YFSETQ, both from the germline V gene. Ficoll-Paque density gradient centrifugation was used to isolate PBMCs. For sequencing, an Illumina NovaSeq 6000 was employed. cDNA libraries for TCRalpha and TCRbeta were prepared by 5'RACE using constant-segment primers, with sample barcodes and unique molecular identifiers added. Trizol reagent was used to extract RNA from every sample. The libraries were amplified in two PCR steps, and the second step added a second sample barcode and Illumina TruSeq adapters. Libraries were sequenced on an Illumina NovaSeq with 2 x 150 bp paired-end reads. As for how the authors treated the data: Reads were demultiplexed and collapsed into UMI-guided consensus sequences with migec v1.2.7. Using mixcr v2.1.11, UMI consensuses were aligned to TRA and TRB V and J templates and then assembled into clonotypes. Clonotypes were classified as expanded or contracted when called significant by both edgeR and NoisET, with noise models trained on biological replicates. For edgeR calls, the thresholds were a false discovery rate-adjusted p below 0.01 and a log2 fold-change of 1. As an exploratory analysis of dynamics, max-normalized trajectories of the 1000 most abundant clonotypes were examined by PCA with hierarchical clustering. Each responding clone was given a CD4 or CD8 phenotype based on the CD4+ and CD8+ repertoires, which had been sequenced separately. TCRdb reprocessing: public reads trimmed at Q25 with fastp, clones called with MiXCR, in-frame beta chains kept. Entries are consolidated by CDR3 protein sequence, retaining the most common genes and DNA. Here the V and J calls rest on TCRdb's processing, not on the authors' analysis. The sample has 100,000 to 130,000 distinct CDR3 sequences on record, 14% of them singletons. The top ten hold 35% to 40% of the sample.

This clonotype turned up a few times. No antigen is known for it. Base qualities are not at hand, and no much larger clone is one base apart. The TCR sequence derives from a man younger than 35 who had mild COVID-19 (a few samples of this study predate the infection). The sample titles of this study are shuffled in the database, so cell type and time point are left out; the donor was told from shared clones. The sequencing sample was made of PBMCs or a T cell subset sorted from them (not recorded which). This chain joins TRBV5-1 to TRBJ2-5; 12 middle bases align to TRBD2. CDR3 loop: CASSHLTSGGIETQYF. In nucleotides, the sequence is TGCGCCAGCAGCCACCTGACTAGCGGGGGTATCGAGACCCAGTACTTC.